This TCR beta chain was captured by sequencing in a study of blood T cells in healthy people across ages. The germline V gene has CDR1 MNHEY and CDR2 SMNVEV (reference sequence). Trimming took 5 bases from V and 10 from J, leaving 18 bases between them. The CDR3 is 14 residues long. The study isolated at least 6.5 million PBMCs from each sample. A second PCR, run for roughly 7 to 12 cycles, used a sample-barcoded 5' primer plus a J-beta primer mix. The authors tagged each cDNA molecule using a template-switch adaptor with 12 random nucleotides. CDR3-containing paired-end reads numbered at least 2.5 million in each sample. A single record per CDR3 protein comes from TCRdb applying MiXCR to the 5' RACE reads. The table records about 1 million distinct CDR3 sequences, more than 35% of them present only once.

The rearrangement links TRBV27 to TRBJ2-1; D is unclear. Sequencing was performed on blood. The sequence came from a woman aged 55-69 years in good health. The DNA of the CDR3 is TGTGCCAGCAGTGCCGCCCGGTTGGAGAAGGAGCAGTTCTTC. It yields the protein CASSAARLEKEQFF.